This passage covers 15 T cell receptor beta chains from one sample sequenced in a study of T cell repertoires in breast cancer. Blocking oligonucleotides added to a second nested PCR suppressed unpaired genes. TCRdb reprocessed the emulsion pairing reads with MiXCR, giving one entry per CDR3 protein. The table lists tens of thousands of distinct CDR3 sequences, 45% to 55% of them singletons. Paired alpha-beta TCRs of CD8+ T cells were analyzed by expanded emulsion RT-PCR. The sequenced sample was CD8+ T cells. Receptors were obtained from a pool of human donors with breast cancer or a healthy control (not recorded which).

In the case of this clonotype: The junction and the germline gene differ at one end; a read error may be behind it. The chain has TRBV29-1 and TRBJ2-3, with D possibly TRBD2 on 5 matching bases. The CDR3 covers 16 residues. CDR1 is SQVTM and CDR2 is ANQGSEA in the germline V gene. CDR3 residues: CRVEGLGSLELATQYF. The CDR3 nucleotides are TGCCGCGTTGAAGGGTTGGGTAGTCTGGAGCTAGCTACGCAGTATTTT.

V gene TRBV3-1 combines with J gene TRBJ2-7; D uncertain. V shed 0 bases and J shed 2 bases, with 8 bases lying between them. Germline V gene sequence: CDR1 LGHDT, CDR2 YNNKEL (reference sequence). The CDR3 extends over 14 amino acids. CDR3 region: CASSQEGATYEQYF. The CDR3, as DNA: TGTGCCAGCAGCCAAGAAGGCGCGACCTACGAGCAGTACTTC.

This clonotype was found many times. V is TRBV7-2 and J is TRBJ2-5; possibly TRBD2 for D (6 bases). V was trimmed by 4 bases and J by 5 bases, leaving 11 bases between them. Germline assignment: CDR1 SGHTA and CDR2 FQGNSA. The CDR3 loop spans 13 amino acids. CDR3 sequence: CASSSRLGETQYF. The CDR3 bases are TGTGCCAGCAGCTCACGACTAGGGGAGACCCAGTACTTC.

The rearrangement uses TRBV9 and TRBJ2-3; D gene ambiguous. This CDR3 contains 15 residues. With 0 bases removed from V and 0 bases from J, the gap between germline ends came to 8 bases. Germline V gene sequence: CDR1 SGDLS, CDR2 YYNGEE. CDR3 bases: TGTGCCAGCAGCGTAGCTTCCTCTAGCACAGATACGCAGTATTTT. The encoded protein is CASSVASSSTDTQYF.

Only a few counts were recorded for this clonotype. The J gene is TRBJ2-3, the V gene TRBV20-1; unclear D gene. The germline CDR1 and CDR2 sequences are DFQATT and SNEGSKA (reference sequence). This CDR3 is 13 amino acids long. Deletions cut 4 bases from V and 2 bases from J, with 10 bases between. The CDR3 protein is CSAKMVYTDTQYF. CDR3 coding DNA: TGCAGTGCTAAAATGGTTTACACAGATACGCAGTATTTT.

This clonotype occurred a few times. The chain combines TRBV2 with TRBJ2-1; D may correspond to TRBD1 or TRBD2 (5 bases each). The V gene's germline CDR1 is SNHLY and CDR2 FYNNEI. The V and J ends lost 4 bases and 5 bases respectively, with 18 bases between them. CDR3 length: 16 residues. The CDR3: CASSGSRDQTNNEQFF. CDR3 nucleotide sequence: TGTGCCAGCAGTGGGTCCCGGGACCAAACTAACAATGAGCAGTTCTTC. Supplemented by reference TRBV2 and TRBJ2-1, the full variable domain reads EPEVTQTPSHQVTQMGQEVILRCVPISNHLYFYWYRQILGQKVEFLVSFYNNEISEKSEIFDDQFSVERPDGSNFTLKIRSTKLEDSAMYFCASSGSRDQTNNEQFFGPGTRLTVL.

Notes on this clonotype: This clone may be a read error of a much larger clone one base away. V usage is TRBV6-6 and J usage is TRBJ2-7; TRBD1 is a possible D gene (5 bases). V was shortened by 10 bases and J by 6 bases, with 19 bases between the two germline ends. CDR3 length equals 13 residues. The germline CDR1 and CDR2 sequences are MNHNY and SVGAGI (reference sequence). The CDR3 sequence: CATHQGKASEQYF. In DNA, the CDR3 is TGTGCCACCCACCAGGGAAAAGCGAGCGAGCAGTACTTC.

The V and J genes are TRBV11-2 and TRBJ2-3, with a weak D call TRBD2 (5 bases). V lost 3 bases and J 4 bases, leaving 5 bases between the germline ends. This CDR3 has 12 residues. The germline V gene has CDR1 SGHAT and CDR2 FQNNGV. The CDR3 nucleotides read TGTGCCAGCAGCTTCGGGGCAGATACGCAGTATTTT. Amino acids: CASSFGADTQYF.

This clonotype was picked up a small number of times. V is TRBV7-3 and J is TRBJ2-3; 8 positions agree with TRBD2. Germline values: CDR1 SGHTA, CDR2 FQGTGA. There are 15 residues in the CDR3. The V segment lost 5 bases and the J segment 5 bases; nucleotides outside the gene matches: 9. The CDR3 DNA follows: TGTGCCAGCAGCCTAAACGTTGCGGGAGGAGATACGCAGTATTTT. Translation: CASSLNVAGGDTQYF.

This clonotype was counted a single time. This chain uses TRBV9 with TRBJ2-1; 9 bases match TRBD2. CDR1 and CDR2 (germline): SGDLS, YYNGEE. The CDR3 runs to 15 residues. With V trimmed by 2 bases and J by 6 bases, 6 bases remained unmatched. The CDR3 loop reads CASSVIAGVTNEQFF. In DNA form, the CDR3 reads TGTGCCAGCAGCGTCATAGCGGGAGTCACCAATGAGCAGTTCTTC.

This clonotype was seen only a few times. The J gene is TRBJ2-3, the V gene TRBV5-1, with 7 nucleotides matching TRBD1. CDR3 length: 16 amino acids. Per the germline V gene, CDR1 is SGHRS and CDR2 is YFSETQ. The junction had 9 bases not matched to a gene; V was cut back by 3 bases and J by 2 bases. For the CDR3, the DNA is TGCGCCAGCAGCTGGACAGGCCGCATGCCCACAGATACGCAGTATTTT. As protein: CASSWTGRMPTDTQYF.

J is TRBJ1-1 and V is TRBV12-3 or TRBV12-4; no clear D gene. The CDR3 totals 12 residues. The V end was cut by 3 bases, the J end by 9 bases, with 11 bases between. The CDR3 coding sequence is TGTGCCAGCAGTTTGATGGGCTTTCAAGCTTTCTTT. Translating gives CASSLMGFQAFF.

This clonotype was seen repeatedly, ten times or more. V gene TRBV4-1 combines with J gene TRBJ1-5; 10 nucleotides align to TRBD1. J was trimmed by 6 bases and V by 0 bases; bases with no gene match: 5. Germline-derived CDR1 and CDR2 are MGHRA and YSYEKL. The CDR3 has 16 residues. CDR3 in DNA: TGCGCCAGCAGCCAAGATTCGGGACAGGGGACTCAGCCCCAGCATTTT. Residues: CASSQDSGQGTQPQHF.

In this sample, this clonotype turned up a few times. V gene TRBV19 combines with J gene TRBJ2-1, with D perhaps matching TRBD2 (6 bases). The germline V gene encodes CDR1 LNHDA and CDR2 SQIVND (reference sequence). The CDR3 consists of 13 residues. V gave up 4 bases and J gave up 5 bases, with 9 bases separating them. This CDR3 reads CASSRDLHNEQFF. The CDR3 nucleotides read TGTGCCAGTAGTAGGGACTTACACAATGAGCAGTTCTTC.

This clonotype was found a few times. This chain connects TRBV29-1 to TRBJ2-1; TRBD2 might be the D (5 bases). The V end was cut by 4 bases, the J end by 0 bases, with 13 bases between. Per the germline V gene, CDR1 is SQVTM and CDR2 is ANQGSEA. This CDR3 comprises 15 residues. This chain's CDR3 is CSVGSLADSYNEQFF. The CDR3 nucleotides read TGCAGCGTTGGTTCCCTAGCAGACTCCTACAATGAGCAGTTCTTC.